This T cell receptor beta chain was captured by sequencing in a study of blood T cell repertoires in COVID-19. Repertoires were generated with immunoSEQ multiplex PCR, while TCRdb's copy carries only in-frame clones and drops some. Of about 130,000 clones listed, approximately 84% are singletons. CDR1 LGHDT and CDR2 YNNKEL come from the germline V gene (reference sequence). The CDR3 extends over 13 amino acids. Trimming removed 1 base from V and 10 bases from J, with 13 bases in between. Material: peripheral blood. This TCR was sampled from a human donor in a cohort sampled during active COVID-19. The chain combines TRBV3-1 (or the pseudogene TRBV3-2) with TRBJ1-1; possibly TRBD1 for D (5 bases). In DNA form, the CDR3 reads TGTGCCAGCAGCCAAGGGGAGGGACCAAGAGCTTTCTTT. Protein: CASSQGEGPRAFF.